Listed below are T cell receptor beta chains from one sample, sequenced in a study of beta chain features in type 1 diabetes. Only in-frame clones appear in the TCRdb table, and some are missing; sequencing was by immunoSEQ multiplex PCR. The data show 150,000 to 190,000 clones, 10% seen once. Sequencing input: central memory CD4+ T cells from blood. Every receptor here comes from a man aged 25 to 40 with type 1 diabetes. Both conserved end residues are part of each CDR3. A D gene is named only where the DNA matches it firmly. Clone sizes are given selectively: once, few, many, or a class where the clone is expanded.

j_gene: TRBJ1-1; d_gene: TRBD1; v_gene: TRBV28; abundance: few; CDR3aa: CASSLPTGTVPEAFF; CDR3nt: TGTGCCAGCAGTTTACCCACTGGGACAGTTCCTGAAGCTTTCTTT
j_gene: TRBJ2-1; d_gene: TRBD2; v_gene: TRBV6-5; abundance: few; CDR3aa: CASSHTAGDEQFF; CDR3nt: TGTGCCAGCAGTCATACAGCGGGGGACGAGCAGTTCTTC
j_gene: TRBJ2-1; d_gene: TRBD2; v_gene: TRBV5-6; abundance: few; CDR3aa: CASSKTSGSAGNEQFF; CDR3nt: TGTGCCAGCAGTAAGACTAGCGGGAGTGCGGGCAATGAGCAGTTCTTC
j_gene: TRBJ2-1; d_gene: -; v_gene: TRBV5-5; abundance: -; CDR3aa: CASSLGSYNEQFF; CDR3nt: TGTGCCAGCAGCTTGGGGAGCTACAATGAGCAGTTCTTC
j_gene: TRBJ2-5; d_gene: TRBD1; v_gene: TRBV28; abundance: few; CDR3aa: CASSPGQAQTQYF; CDR3nt: TGTGCCAGCAGTCCTGGACAGGCCCAGACCCAGTACTTC
j_gene: TRBJ1-2; d_gene: -; v_gene: TRBV2; abundance: few; CDR3aa: CASSLQGDNGYTF; CDR3nt: TGTGCCAGCAGTCTACAGGGAGACAATGGCTACACCTTC
j_gene: TRBJ2-7; d_gene: -; v_gene: TRBV5-1; abundance: -; CDR3aa: CASSLVSGDINYEQYF; CDR3nt: TGCGCCAGCAGCTTGGTTTCAGGGGACATCAACTACGAGCAGTACTTC
j_gene: TRBJ1-1; d_gene: -; v_gene: TRBV28; abundance: few; CDR3aa: CASSSQNTEAFF; CDR3nt: TGTGCCAGCAGTTCCCAGAACACTGAAGCTTTCTTT
j_gene: TRBJ1-2; d_gene: TRBD1; v_gene: TRBV5-6; abundance: -; CDR3aa: CASSLGRAGQGDGYTF; CDR3nt: TGTGCCAGCAGCTTGGGGAGGGCCGGACAGGGGGATGGCTACACCTTC
j_gene: TRBJ2-2; d_gene: -; v_gene: TRBV7-9; abundance: few; CDR3aa: CASSPYTGELFF; CDR3nt: TGTGCCAGCAGCCCCTACACCGGGGAGCTGTTTTTT
j_gene: TRBJ1-1; d_gene: TRBD1; v_gene: TRBV11-2; abundance: -; CDR3aa: CASSSWTGGNTEAFF; CDR3nt: TGTGCCAGCAGCTCCTGGACAGGGGGCAACACTGAAGCTTTCTTT
j_gene: TRBJ2-7; d_gene: -; v_gene: TRBV18; abundance: -; CDR3aa: CASSPTGSGSYEQYF; CDR3nt: TGTGCCAGCTCACCAACCGGGAGCGGCTCCTACGAGCAGTACTTC
j_gene: TRBJ1-2; d_gene: TRBD1; v_gene: TRBV18; abundance: -; CDR3aa: CASSQGQGASNYGYTF; CDR3nt: TGTGCCAGCTCACAGGGACAGGGAGCCTCTAACTATGGCTACACCTTC
j_gene: TRBJ2-1; d_gene: -; v_gene: TRBV27; abundance: few; CDR3aa: CASSLLEGVPAYNEQFF; CDR3nt: TGTGCCAGCAGTTTATTAGAGGGGGTACCGGCCTACAATGAGCAGTTCTTC
j_gene: TRBJ2-3; d_gene: -; v_gene: TRBV5-4; abundance: few; CDR3aa: CASSLNRYTDTQYF; CDR3nt: TGTGCCAGCAGCTTGAACCGCTACACAGATACGCAGTATTTT
j_gene: TRBJ1-2; d_gene: TRBD1; v_gene: TRBV7-2; abundance: -; CDR3aa: CASSPVVTGSYGYTF; CDR3nt: TGTGCCAGCAGCCCCGTCGTGACAGGGTCTTATGGCTACACCTTC
j_gene: TRBJ1-1; d_gene: -; v_gene: TRBV5-4; abundance: few; CDR3aa: CASSLDRENTEAFF; CDR3nt: TGTGCCAGCAGCTTGGACAGGGAGAACACTGAAGCTTTCTTT
j_gene: TRBJ2-5; d_gene: TRBD2; v_gene: TRBV4-2; abundance: -; CDR3aa: CASSLGTSGWEETQYF; CDR3nt: TGTGCCAGCAGCCTTGGGACTAGCGGGTGGGAAGAGACCCAGTACTTC
j_gene: TRBJ1-1; d_gene: -; v_gene: TRBV7-2; abundance: -; CDR3aa: CASSLGPGGNTEAFF; CDR3nt: TGTGCCAGCAGCTTGGGTCCGGGAGGGAACACTGAAGCTTTCTTT
j_gene: TRBJ2-7; d_gene: -; v_gene: TRBV19; abundance: -; CDR3aa: CASSAGQRSAYEQYF; CDR3nt: TGTGCCAGTAGTGCCGGACAGCGTAGCGCCTACGAGCAGTACTTC
j_gene: TRBJ1-2; d_gene: -; v_gene: TRBV25-1; abundance: -; CDR3aa: CASSLQEGSYGYTF; CDR3nt: TGTGCCAGCAGTTTACAGGAAGGATCATATGGCTACACCTTC
j_gene: TRBJ2-1; d_gene: TRBD1; v_gene: TRBV15; abundance: few; CDR3aa: CATSRGPLDRGSNEQFF; CDR3nt: TGTGCCACCAGCAGGGGACCTCTGGACAGGGGATCGAATGAGCAGTTCTTC
j_gene: TRBJ1-1; d_gene: -; v_gene: TRBV5-1; abundance: few; CDR3aa: CASSLAAGRDTEAFF; CDR3nt: TGCGCCAGCAGCTTGGCAGCGGGGCGAGACACTGAAGCTTTCTTT
j_gene: TRBJ2-5; d_gene: -; v_gene: TRBV9; abundance: few; CDR3aa: CASSVGEVRGAETQYF; CDR3nt: TGTGCCAGCAGCGTAGGGGAGGTACGGGGAGCGGAGACCCAGTACTTC
j_gene: TRBJ2-5; d_gene: -; v_gene: TRBV7-2; abundance: few; CDR3aa: CASSLQEFQETQYF; CDR3nt: TGTGCCAGCAGCCTCCAGGAATTCCAAGAGACCCAGTACTTC
j_gene: TRBJ1-5; d_gene: -; v_gene: TRBV4-3; abundance: -; CDR3aa: CASSPSVVNQPQHF; CDR3nt: TGCGCCAGCAGCCCTTCGGTAGTCAATCAGCCCCAGCATTTT
j_gene: TRBJ2-3; d_gene: -; v_gene: TRBV30; abundance: few; CDR3aa: CAWSVRDTQYF; CDR3nt: TGTGCCTGGAGTGTACGGGATACGCAGTATTTT
j_gene: TRBJ2-3; d_gene: TRBD2; v_gene: TRBV28; abundance: few; CDR3aa: CASTPSGGGTDTQYF; CDR3nt: TGTGCCAGCACTCCTAGCGGAGGGGGCACAGATACGCAGTATTTT
j_gene: TRBJ2-2; d_gene: -; v_gene: TRBV6-4; abundance: -; CDR3aa: CASSEGARGTGELFF; CDR3nt: TGTGCCAGCAGTGAAGGAGCGAGAGGCACCGGGGAGCTGTTTTTT
j_gene: TRBJ2-1; d_gene: TRBD1; v_gene: TRBV7-8; abundance: few; CDR3aa: CASSLLDSGGDEQFF; CDR3nt: TGTGCCAGCAGCTTGCTGGACTCAGGGGGTGATGAGCAGTTCTTC
j_gene: TRBJ2-3; d_gene: TRBD2; v_gene: TRBV14; abundance: -; CDR3aa: CASSQGTSGRLTDTQYF; CDR3nt: TGTGCCAGCAGCCAAGGCACTAGCGGGAGACTTACAGATACGCAGTATTTT
j_gene: TRBJ1-2; d_gene: -; v_gene: TRBV30; abundance: few; CDR3aa: CAWSVQGVHTF; CDR3nt: TGTGCCTGGAGTGTACAGGGAGTTCACACCTTC
j_gene: TRBJ2-2; d_gene: -; v_gene: TRBV20-1; abundance: -; CDR3aa: CSARYNGELFF; CDR3nt: TGCAGTGCCCGGTATAACGGGGAGCTGTTTTTT
j_gene: TRBJ2-1; d_gene: -; v_gene: TRBV28; abundance: -; CDR3aa: CASSLAASQSEQFF; CDR3nt: TGTGCCAGCAGTTTAGCGGCTAGCCAAAGTGAGCAGTTCTTC
j_gene: TRBJ2-5; d_gene: -; v_gene: TRBV5-5; abundance: -; CDR3aa: CASSSRGFQETQYF; CDR3nt: TGTGCCAGCAGCTCGCGAGGCTTCCAAGAGACCCAGTACTTC
j_gene: TRBJ2-5; d_gene: TRBD2; v_gene: TRBV7-9; abundance: -; CDR3aa: CASSPSGEQETQYF; CDR3nt: TGTGCCAGCAGCCCCAGCGGGGAACAAGAGACCCAGTACTTC
j_gene: TRBJ1-1; d_gene: -; v_gene: TRBV9; abundance: few; CDR3aa: CASSLTSMNTEAFF; CDR3nt: TGTGCCAGCAGTTTGACAAGCATGAACACTGAAGCTTTCTTT
j_gene: TRBJ1-1; d_gene: TRBD1; v_gene: TRBV7-9; abundance: -; CDR3aa: CASSSTRGSSEAFF; CDR3nt: TGTGCCAGCAGCTCTACCAGGGGGTCTAGTGAAGCTTTCTTT
j_gene: TRBJ2-5; d_gene: TRBD1; v_gene: TRBV29-1; abundance: few; CDR3aa: CSVPPTGAVKETQYF; CDR3nt: TGCAGCGTTCCCCCAACAGGGGCCGTAAAAGAGACCCAGTACTTC
j_gene: TRBJ1-1; d_gene: -; v_gene: TRBV4-1; abundance: few; CDR3aa: CASSRTQGNTEAFF; CDR3nt: TGCGCCAGCAGCCGGACTCAAGGGAACACTGAAGCTTTCTTT
j_gene: TRBJ1-1; d_gene: TRBD1; v_gene: TRBV2; abundance: few; CDR3aa: CASRTGTTEAFF; CDR3nt: TGTGCCAGCCGGACAGGGACGACTGAAGCTTTCTTT
j_gene: TRBJ1-1; d_gene: -; v_gene: TRBV6-5; abundance: few; CDR3aa: CASSEGDLGTEAFF; CDR3nt: TGTGCCAGCAGCGAAGGGGATTTAGGCACTGAAGCTTTCTTT
j_gene: TRBJ1-5; d_gene: -; v_gene: TRBV6-6; abundance: -; CDR3aa: CASSYSPDQPQHF; CDR3nt: TGTGCCAGCAGTTACTCGCCGGATCAGCCCCAGCATTTT
j_gene: TRBJ2-7; d_gene: TRBD1; v_gene: TRBV18; abundance: few; CDR3aa: CASSPGTGDYEQYF; CDR3nt: TGTGCCAGCTCCCCCGGGACAGGGGACTACGAGCAGTACTTC
j_gene: TRBJ2-3; d_gene: TRBD2; v_gene: TRBV4-2; abundance: few; CDR3aa: CASSRRLAGDGVDTQYF; CDR3nt: TGTGCCAGCAGCCGCAGACTAGCGGGAGATGGTGTGGATACGCAGTATTTT
j_gene: TRBJ2-7; d_gene: TRBD2; v_gene: TRBV7-2; abundance: -; CDR3aa: CASSITSGIFNEQYF; CDR3nt: TGTGCCAGCAGCATCACTAGCGGGATATTCAACGAGCAGTACTTC
j_gene: TRBJ2-3; d_gene: -; v_gene: TRBV5-4; abundance: few; CDR3aa: CASSPREFGTDTQYF; CDR3nt: TGTGCCAGCAGCCCTCGGGAGTTCGGCACAGATACGCAGTATTTT
j_gene: TRBJ2-7; d_gene: -; v_gene: TRBV7-9; abundance: -; CDR3aa: CASINGGLRSEQYF; CDR3nt: TGTGCCAGCATCAATGGGGGACTGCGGTCCGAGCAGTACTTC
j_gene: TRBJ1-3; d_gene: -; v_gene: TRBV25-1; abundance: -; CDR3aa: CASSAGGGNTIYF; CDR3nt: TGTGCCAGCAGTGCCGGGGGTGGAAACACCATATATTTT
j_gene: TRBJ1-5; d_gene: TRBD1; v_gene: TRBV4-1; abundance: -; CDR3aa: CASSGRSGGGQPQHF; CDR3nt: TGCGCCAGCAGCGGACGTTCAGGGGGTGGGCAGCCCCAGCATTTT
j_gene: TRBJ2-1; d_gene: -; v_gene: TRBV19; abundance: -; CDR3aa: CASSIGPGSSHEQFF; CDR3nt: TGTGCCAGTAGTATAGGGCCCGGGAGTTCCCATGAGCAGTTCTTC
j_gene: TRBJ2-2; d_gene: TRBD2; v_gene: TRBV5-1; abundance: few; CDR3aa: CASSLGLADTGELFF; CDR3nt: TGCGCCAGCAGCTTGGGACTAGCGGACACCGGGGAGCTGTTTTTT
j_gene: TRBJ2-1; d_gene: -; v_gene: TRBV2; abundance: few; CDR3aa: CASSSYNEQFF; CDR3nt: TGTGCCAGCAGCAGCTACAATGAGCAGTTCTTC
j_gene: TRBJ1-2; d_gene: TRBD1; v_gene: TRBV5-1; abundance: few; CDR3aa: CASSWGQGRTGYTF; CDR3nt: TGCGCCAGCAGCTGGGGACAGGGAAGAACTGGCTACACCTTC
j_gene: TRBJ1-1; d_gene: -; v_gene: TRBV2; abundance: -; CDR3aa: CASSAQTGYTEAFF; CDR3nt: TGTGCCAGCAGTGCCCAAACAGGATACACTGAAGCTTTCTTT
j_gene: TRBJ1-5; d_gene: -; v_gene: TRBV7-2; abundance: -; CDR3aa: CASSLISTVNQPQHF; CDR3nt: TGTGCCAGCAGCTTGATCTCGACAGTCAATCAGCCCCAGCATTTT